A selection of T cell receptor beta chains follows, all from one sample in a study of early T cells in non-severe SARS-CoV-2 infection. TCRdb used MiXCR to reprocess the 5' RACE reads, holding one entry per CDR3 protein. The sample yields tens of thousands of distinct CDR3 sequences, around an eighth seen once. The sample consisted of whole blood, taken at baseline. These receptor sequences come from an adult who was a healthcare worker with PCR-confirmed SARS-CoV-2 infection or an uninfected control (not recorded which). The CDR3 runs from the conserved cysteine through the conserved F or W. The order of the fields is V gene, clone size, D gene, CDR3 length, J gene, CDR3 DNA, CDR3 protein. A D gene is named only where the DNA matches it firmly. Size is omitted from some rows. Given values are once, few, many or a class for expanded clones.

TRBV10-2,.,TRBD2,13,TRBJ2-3,TGCGCCAGCAGTGGCGGTAGCGGGGGTACGCAGTATTTT,CASSGGSGGTQYF
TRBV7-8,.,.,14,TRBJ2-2,TGTGCCAGCAGCATACGACGGACCACCGGGGAGCTGTTTTTT,CASSIRRTTGELFF
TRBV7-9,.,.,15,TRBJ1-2,TGTGCCAGCAGCTTTGTCGAACTCTCGGACAAGGGCTACACCTTC,CASSFVELSDKGYTF
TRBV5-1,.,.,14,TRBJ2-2,TGCGCCAGCAGCGATAATAGCGTCACCGGGGAGCTGTTTTTT,CASSDNSVTGELFF
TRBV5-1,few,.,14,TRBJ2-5,TGCGCCAGCAGCCCTAGGACCCGGACGGAGACCCAGTACTTC,CASSPRTRTETQYF
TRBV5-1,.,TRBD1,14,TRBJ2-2,TGCGCCAGCAGCAACCTGACAGGGGCCGGGGAGCTGTTTTTT,CASSNLTGAGELFF
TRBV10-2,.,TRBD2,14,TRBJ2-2,TGCGCCAGCAGTGAGCCGGGGGGCACCGGGGAGCTGTTTTTT,CASSEPGGTGELFF
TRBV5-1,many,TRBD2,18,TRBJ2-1,TGCGCCAGCAGCTTGGCCCGCGAGCGGGGGCAATTCTACAATGAGCAGTTCTTC,CASSLARERGQFYNEQFF
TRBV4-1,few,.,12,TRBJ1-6,TGCGCCAGCAGCCAAGGGATTTCACCCCTCCACTTT,CASSQGISPLHF
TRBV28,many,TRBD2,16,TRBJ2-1,TGTGCCAGCAGTGGGTCTAGCGGGGCCGCCTACAATGAGCAGTTCTTC,CASSGSSGAAYNEQFF
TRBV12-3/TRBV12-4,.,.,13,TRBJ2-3,TGTGCCAGCAGCCCCCCAGGGGGGGATACGCAGTATTTT,CASSPPGGDTQYF
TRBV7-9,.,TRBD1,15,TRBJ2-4,TGTGCCAGCAGCTTAGCCGGCCAGGGGGCCGGCATTCAGTACTTC,CASSLAGQGAGIQYF
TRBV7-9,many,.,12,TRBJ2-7,TGTGCCAGCAGCCCCGGACGGGACGAGCAGTACTTC,CASSPGRDEQYF
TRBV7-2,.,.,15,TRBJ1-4,TGTGCCAGCAGCTTAACAGGAGCGACTAATGAAAAACCGTTTTTT,CASSLTGATNEKPFF
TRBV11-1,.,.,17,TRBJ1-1,TGTGCCAGCAGCTTAGGGGACCGGGGTCCGATGAACACTGAAGCTTTCTTT,CASSLGDRGPMNTEAFF
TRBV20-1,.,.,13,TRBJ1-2,TGCAGTGCTAGAGACTTCGGGAGTTCTGGCTACACCTTC,CSARDFGSSGYTF
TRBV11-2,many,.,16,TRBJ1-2,TGTGCCAGCAGCCCCCAGACCGCGAGATACAACTATGGCTACACCTTC,CASSPQTARYNYGYTF
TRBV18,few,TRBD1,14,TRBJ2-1,TGTGCCAGCCACCCTGGGGACAGGGCCGATGAGCAGTTCTTC,CASHPGDRADEQFF
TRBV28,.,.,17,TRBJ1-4,TGTGCCAGCAGTACCGGGACTCCCTTAGGCGCTAATGAAAAACTGTTTTTT,CASSTGTPLGANEKLFF
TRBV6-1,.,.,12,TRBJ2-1,TGTGCCAGCAGTGAAGCCCCAGGGAGACAGTTCTTC,CASSEAPGRQFF
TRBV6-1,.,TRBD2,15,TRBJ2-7,TGTGCCAGCAAGGAGGGACTAGCGGGGAGCTACGAGCAGTACTTC,CASKEGLAGSYEQYF
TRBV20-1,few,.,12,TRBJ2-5,TGCAGTGCTACAGAGGGCCAAGAGACCCAGTACTTC,CSATEGQETQYF
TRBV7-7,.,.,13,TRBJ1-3,TGTGCCAGCAGCTCGACGGTTGGAAACACCATATATTTT,CASSSTVGNTIYF
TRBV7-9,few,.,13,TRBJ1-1,TGTGCCAGCAGCGAGGGTATTGACACTGAAGCTTTCTTT,CASSEGIDTEAFF
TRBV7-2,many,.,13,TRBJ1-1,TGTGCCAGCAGCTTATGGTCGAACACTGAAGCTTTCTTT,CASSLWSNTEAFF
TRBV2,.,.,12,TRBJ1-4,TGTGCCAGCATGAGAGATAATGAAAAACTGTTTTTT,CASMRDNEKLFF
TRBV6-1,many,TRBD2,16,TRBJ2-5,TGTGCCAGCAGTGGACTAGCGGGGGCCCTCCAAGAGACCCAGTACTTC,CASSGLAGALQETQYF
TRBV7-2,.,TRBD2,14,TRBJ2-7,TGTGCCAGCAGCCCTTCCGGCGGGGGCTACGAGCAGTACTTC,CASSPSGGGYEQYF
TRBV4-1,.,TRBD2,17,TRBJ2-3,TGCGCCAGCAGCCAAGATCTACTAGCGGGGCGCACAGATACGCAGTATTTT,CASSQDLLAGRTDTQYF
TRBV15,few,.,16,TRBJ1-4,TGTGCCACCAGCAGAGATACGACGAACAGAAATGAAAAACTGTTTTTT,CATSRDTTNRNEKLFF
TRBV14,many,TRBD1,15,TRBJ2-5,TGTGCCAGCAGCCAATGGGGGACAGGCCCAGAGACCCAGTACTTC,CASSQWGTGPETQYF
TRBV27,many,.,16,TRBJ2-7,TGTGCCAGCACCCCCGAATATCGTCAAGTGGCACGCGAGCAGTACTTC,CASTPEYRQVAREQYF
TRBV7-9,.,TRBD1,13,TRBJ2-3,TGTGCCAGCAGCTTGACAGGGGCAGATACGCAGTATTTT,CASSLTGADTQYF
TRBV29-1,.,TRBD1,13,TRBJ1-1,TGCAGCGTTGATCAGGGGGGAAACACTGAAGCTTTCTTT,CSVDQGGNTEAFF
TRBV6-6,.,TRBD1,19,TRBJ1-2,TGTGCCAGCAGTTCCCTACGACAGGGGGCAATGAGATTTAACTATGGCTACACCTTC,CASSSLRQGAMRFNYGYTF
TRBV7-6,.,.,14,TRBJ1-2,TGTGCCAGCAGCTTATTGGGCGGAAGTTATGGCTACACCTTC,CASSLLGGSYGYTF
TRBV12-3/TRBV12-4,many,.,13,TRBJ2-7,TGTGCCAGCAGGAAGGCAAAGACCTACGAGCAGTACTTC,CASRKAKTYEQYF
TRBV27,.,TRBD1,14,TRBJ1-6,TGTGCCAGCTGGGCGCAGGGGGTTAATTCACCCCTCCACTTT,CASWAQGVNSPLHF
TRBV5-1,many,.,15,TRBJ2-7,TGCGCCAGCAGCTTGGATAGCGGGACAGCCTACGAGCAGTACTTC,CASSLDSGTAYEQYF
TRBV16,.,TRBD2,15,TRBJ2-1,TGTGCCAGCAGCCCCCCGGGGGGTCCCTACAATGAGCAGTTCTTC,CASSPPGGPYNEQFF
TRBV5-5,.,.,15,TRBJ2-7,TGTGCCAGCAGCCCAGAGGAACGGACCTCCTACGAGCAGTACTTC,CASSPEERTSYEQYF
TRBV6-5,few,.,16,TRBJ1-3,TGTGCCAGCAGTTACTCCGCCGAGGGCTCTGGAAACACCATATATTTT,CASSYSAEGSGNTIYF
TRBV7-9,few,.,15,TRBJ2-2,TGTGCCAGCAGCCCGGGGAGGTTAAACACCGGGGAGCTGTTTTTT,CASSPGRLNTGELFF
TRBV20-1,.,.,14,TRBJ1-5,TGCAGTGCCGTAAGTGGTACTAGCAATCAGCCCCAGCATTTT,CSAVSGTSNQPQHF
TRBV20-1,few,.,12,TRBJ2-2,TGCAGTGCTAAGTTATACACCGGGGAGCTGTTTTTT,CSAKLYTGELFF
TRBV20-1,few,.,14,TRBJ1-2,TGCAGTGCTTCATCGAACTCGCTCCGCCATGGCTACACCTTC,CSASSNSLRHGYTF
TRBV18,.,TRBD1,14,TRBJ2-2,TGTGCCAGCTCACCGAACAGGGGCACCGGGGAGCTGTTTTTT,CASSPNRGTGELFF
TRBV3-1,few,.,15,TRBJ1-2,TGTGCCAGCAGCCGGGAGGACCTCCCACTATATGGCTACACCTTC,CASSREDLPLYGYTF
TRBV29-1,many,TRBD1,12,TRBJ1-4,TGCAGCGTTGGGGACAGGCTTGAAAAACTGTTTTTT,CSVGDRLEKLFF
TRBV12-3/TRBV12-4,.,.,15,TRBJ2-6,TGTGCCAGCACCTATAACCGCGGCCGCACCAACGTCCTGACTTTC,CASTYNRGRTNVLTF
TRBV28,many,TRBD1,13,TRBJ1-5,TGTGCCAGCAGTCCGACAGGGACCAAGCCCCAGCATTTT,CASSPTGTKPQHF
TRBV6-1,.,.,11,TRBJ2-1,TGTGCCAGCAGTGAAGCGCAGGGCCAGTTCTTC,CASSEAQGQFF
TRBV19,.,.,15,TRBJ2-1,TGTGCCAGTAGTTCCCGGGGGGCCCTAAGCGGTGAGCAGTTCTTC,CASSSRGALSGEQFF
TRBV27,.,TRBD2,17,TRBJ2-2,TGTGCCAGCAGCCTCAAAATAGCGGGGGGGCTTGCCGGGGAGCTGTTTTTT,CASSLKIAGGLAGELFF